This TCR beta chain emerged from a study of T-cell reconstitution after alpha-beta-depleted transplantation in children. The germline gives CDR1 DFQATT, CDR2 SNEGSKA (reference sequence). This CDR3 is built from 18 residues. This clonotype has only a few counts. An end of the junction differs from the germline gene, which may be a read error. Unique molecular identifiers tagged the TCRbeta library. TCRdb reprocessed the PCR reads via MiXCR and lists one record per CDR3 protein. The sample records 250,000 to 400,000 distinct CDR3 sequences, approximately 23% being singletons. V gene TRBV20-1 combines with J gene TRBJ2-1, with TRBD2 identical over 14 bases. Sample: PBMCs, mostly from graft donor cells, taken 180 days after TCRalphabeta/CD19-depleted stem cell transplant. The sequence was collected from a male patient younger than 18 who had a stem cell transplant for acute lymphoblastic leukemia, so the T cells may come from the graft donor. The DNA for the CDR3 is TGCTGTGCTAGAGATCCCGGCGGGACTAGCGGGAGAGGCAATGAGCAGTTCTTC. Translation: CCARDPGGTSGRGNEQFF.